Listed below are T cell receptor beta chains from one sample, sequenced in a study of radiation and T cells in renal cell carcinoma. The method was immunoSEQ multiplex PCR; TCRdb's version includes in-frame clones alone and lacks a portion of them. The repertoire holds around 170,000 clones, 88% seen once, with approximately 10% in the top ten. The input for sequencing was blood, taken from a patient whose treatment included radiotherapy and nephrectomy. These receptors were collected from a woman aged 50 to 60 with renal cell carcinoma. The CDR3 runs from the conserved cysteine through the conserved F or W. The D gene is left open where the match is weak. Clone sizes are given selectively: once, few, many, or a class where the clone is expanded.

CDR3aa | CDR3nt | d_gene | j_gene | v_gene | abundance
CASSSPTGGTQPQHF | TGTGCCAGCAGTTCCCCGACAGGGGGCACCCAGCCCCAGCATTTT | TRBD1 | TRBJ1-5 | TRBV6-6 | once
CASSLPRGRKQETQYF | TGTGCCAGCAGCCTCCCCAGGGGGAGGAAGCAAGAGACCCAGTACTTC | - | TRBJ2-5 | TRBV7-6 | -
CASSQDDSLNYGYTF | TGTGCCAGCAGCCAAGACGACAGCTTAAACTATGGCTACACCTTC | - | TRBJ1-2 | TRBV4-2 | -
CASSLVLAGGKGHRNTQYF | TGTGCCAGCAGCTTGGTTCTAGCGGGGGGGAAGGGCCACAGGAATACGCAGTATTTT | TRBD2 | TRBJ2-3 | TRBV5-6 | -
CASSPLTSGGQETQYF | TGTGCCAGCAGCCCTTTGACTAGCGGGGGCCAAGAGACCCAGTACTTC | TRBD2 | TRBJ2-5 | TRBV14 | many
CASSLGGGADTQYF | TGTGCCAGCAGCTTAGGCGGGGGGGCTGATACGCAGTATTTT | TRBD2 | TRBJ2-3 | TRBV7-9 | -
CASSLGQGAPYEQYF | TGTGCCAGCAGCTTAGGACAGGGGGCCCCCTACGAGCAGTACTTC | TRBD1 | TRBJ2-7 | TRBV7-2 | once
CASSLGTKLGEKLFF | TGTGCCAGCAGCCTGGGGACAAAACTAGGGGAAAAACTGTTTTTT | - | TRBJ1-4 | TRBV9 | -
CASSKHRQINTEAFF | TGTGCCAGCAGCAAACATAGACAGATAAACACTGAAGCTTTCTTT | - | TRBJ1-1 | TRBV7-2 | -
CASNGGAFNEQFF | TGTGCCAGCAATGGGGGGGCCTTTAATGAGCAGTTCTTC | - | TRBJ2-1 | TRBV6-5 | -
CASSLEWLEQFF | TGTGCCAGCAGCTTAGAGTGGCTCGAGCAGTTCTTC | - | TRBJ2-1 | TRBV7-2 | -
CAYSAVQEDQPQHF | TGTGCATACTCAGCGGTGCAGGAGGATCAGCCCCAGCATTTT | - | TRBJ1-5 | TRBV30 | -
CARLLRDRGNYGYTF | TGTGCCAGGCTATTGAGGGACAGGGGTAACTATGGCTACACCTTC | - | TRBJ1-2 | TRBV21-1 | -
CASSLESGAYNEQFF | TGTGCCAGCAGCTTGGAAAGCGGGGCGTACAATGAGCAGTTCTTC | TRBD2 | TRBJ2-1 | TRBV5-4 | -
CASSQDVAAVNEKLFF | TGCGCCAGCAGCCAAGATGTTGCGGCGGTTAATGAAAAACTGTTTTTT | - | TRBJ1-4 | TRBV4-3 | -
CASSSQGTYNEQFF | TGTGCCAGCAGCTCACAAGGAACCTACAATGAGCAGTTCTTC | - | TRBJ2-1 | TRBV9 | -
CASSRRETSGGPPEQFF | TGCGCCAGCAGCCGCAGGGAGACTAGCGGGGGGCCGCCTGAGCAGTTCTTC | TRBD2 | TRBJ2-1 | TRBV4-1 | -
CASSFGTSSNSPLHF | TGTGCCAGTAGTTTTGGGACATCCTCTAATTCACCCCTCCACTTT | - | TRBJ1-6 | TRBV19 | -
CASSSALRDGNTEAFF | TGTGCCAGCAGCTCCGCACTAAGGGACGGTAACACTGAAGCTTTCTTT | - | TRBJ1-1 | TRBV7-6 | -
CASSLAGNTEAFF | TGTGCCAGCAGCTTGGCGGGGAACACTGAAGCTTTCTTT | - | TRBJ1-1 | TRBV5-4 | few
CASSLAATYEAFF | TGTGCCAGCAGCTTAGCCGCGACCTATGAAGCTTTCTTT | - | TRBJ1-1 | TRBV7-9 | -
CASNSGPLFNEQFF | TGTGCCAGCAACTCGGGACCCCTATTTAATGAGCAGTTCTTC | - | TRBJ2-1 | TRBV2 | -
CASSFSGPYDEQFF | TGTGCCAGCAGCTTTTCGGGTCCCTACGATGAGCAGTTCTTC | - | TRBJ2-1 | TRBV7-3 | -
CASSTQQGAEYGYTF | TGTGCCAGTAGTACCCAACAGGGGGCAGAATATGGCTACACCTTC | TRBD1 | TRBJ1-2 | TRBV19 | -
CSVGQGGNYGYTF | TGCAGCGTTGGGCAGGGGGGGAACTATGGCTACACCTTC | TRBD1 | TRBJ1-2 | TRBV29-1 | -
CASGRSGFSEQYF | TGTGCCAGCGGAAGGTCTGGGTTCAGCGAGCAGTACTTC | - | TRBJ2-7 | TRBV6-6 | -
CASSDNRGLGQPQHF | TGTGCCAGCAGTGACAACAGGGGGCTCGGTCAGCCCCAGCATTTT | TRBD1 | TRBJ1-5 | TRBV6-1 | -
CASSTGLGETQYF | TGTGCCAGCAGCACGGGACTAGGAGAGACCCAGTACTTC | TRBD2 | TRBJ2-5 | TRBV7-2 | -
CASSELSNQPQHF | TGTGCCAGCAGTGAACTGAGCAATCAGCCCCAGCATTTT | - | TRBJ1-5 | TRBV2 | -
CASSPGTGVWEQYF | TGTGCCAGCAGCCCCGGGACAGGGGTATGGGAGCAGTACTTC | TRBD1 | TRBJ2-7 | TRBV7-9 | -
CASSPSGTEYGYTF | TGTGCCAGCTCACCTTCCGGGACAGAATATGGCTACACCTTC | TRBD1 | TRBJ1-2 | TRBV18 | -
CASRGREKLFF | TGTGCCAGCAGGGGGCGAGAAAAACTGTTTTTT | - | TRBJ1-4 | TRBV6-1 | once
CASSFAGVGETQYF | TGTGCCAGCAGCTTCGCGGGGGTTGGGGAGACCCAGTACTTC | TRBD2 | TRBJ2-5 | TRBV7-2 | -
CATSRDVIDEQYF | TGTGCCACCAGCAGAGATGTCATTGACGAGCAGTACTTC | - | TRBJ2-7 | TRBV15 | -
CASRITQGSPYEQYF | TGTGCCAGCAGGATAACACAGGGAAGCCCCTACGAGCAGTACTTC | - | TRBJ2-7 | TRBV4-2 | once
CASSARTGNPGELFF | TGTGCCAGTAGTGCCAGGACAGGGAATCCCGGGGAGCTGTTTTTT | TRBD1 | TRBJ2-2 | TRBV19 | -
CASSRQTTGGEETQYF | TGCGCCAGCAGCCGCCAGACAACAGGGGGAGAGGAGACCCAGTACTTC | TRBD1 | TRBJ2-5 | TRBV5-1 | once
CASSVERTSGNEQFF | TGTGCCAGCAGCGTAGAGAGGACTAGCGGGAATGAGCAGTTCTTC | TRBD2 | TRBJ2-1 | TRBV9 | -
CSAREGNTIYF | TGCAGTGCTAGAGAAGGAAACACCATATATTTT | - | TRBJ1-3 | TRBV20-1 | -
CASSPTGTEAFF | TGTGCCAGCAGCCCGACAGGTACTGAAGCTTTCTTT | - | TRBJ1-1 | TRBV5-5 | -